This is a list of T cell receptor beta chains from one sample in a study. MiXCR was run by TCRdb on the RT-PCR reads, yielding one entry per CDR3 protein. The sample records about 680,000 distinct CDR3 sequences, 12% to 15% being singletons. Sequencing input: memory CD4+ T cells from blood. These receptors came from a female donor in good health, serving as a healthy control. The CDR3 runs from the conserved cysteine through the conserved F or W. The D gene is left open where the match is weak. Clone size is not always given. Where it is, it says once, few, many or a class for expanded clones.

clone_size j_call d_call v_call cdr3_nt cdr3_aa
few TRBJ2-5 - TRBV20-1 TGCAGTGCTCTCGATATGGAAAGGGAGACCCAGTACTTC CSALDMERETQYF
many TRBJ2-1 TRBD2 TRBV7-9 TGTGCCACCCAGCGGGAGGTGGGTGAGCAGTTCTTC CATQREVGEQFF
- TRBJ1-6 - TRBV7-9 TGTGCCAGCAGCTTAGCGCAGGGGTCAGGTTCACCCCTCCACTTT CASSLAQGSGSPLHF
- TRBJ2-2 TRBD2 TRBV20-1 TGCAGTGCTATTCAGGGCGGGAGTCTTACCGGGGAGCTGTTTTTT CSAIQGGSLTGELFF
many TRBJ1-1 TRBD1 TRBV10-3 TGTGCCATCAGTCAGGGGGGAGGGAACACTGAAGCTTTCTTT CAISQGGGNTEAFF
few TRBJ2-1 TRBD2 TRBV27 TGTGCCAGCACCTATCGCCGGGGGGGCTCCTACAATGAGCAGTTCTTC CASTYRRGGSYNEQFF
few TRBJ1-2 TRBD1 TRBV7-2 TGTGCCAGCAGCGCTGGACAGGGTTCGAGCTATGGCTACACCTTC CASSAGQGSSYGYTF
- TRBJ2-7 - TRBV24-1 TGTGCCACCAGTGAAAGCAGGGGTTCCGAGCAGTACTTC CATSESRGSEQYF
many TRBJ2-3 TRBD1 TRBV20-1 TGCAGTGCTAGAGCGGGACAGGGATTCACAGATACGCAGTATTTT CSARAGQGFTDTQYF
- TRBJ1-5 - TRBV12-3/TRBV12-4 TGTGCCAGCAGTTCCGAGGGAGGTAAGCCCCAGCATTTT CASSSEGGKPQHF
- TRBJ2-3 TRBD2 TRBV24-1 TGTGCCACCAGTGACCCGGGACTTGCGGGAGGAGATACGCAGTATTTT CATSDPGLAGGDTQYF